This TCR beta chain is from a study of cytomegalovirus exposure and HLA in healthy donors. At the level of the study: Early on, a data release was issued that held roughly 80 million unique TCRs from HLA-typed donors. General study results and limits: Trimming of TCR beta V- and J-genes showed a link, identified in a later analysis, to a missense DCLRE1C variant. In vitro experiments confirmed that a few CMV-associated chains were specific for CMV antigens.

The primer mix had 60 Vbeta and 13 Jbeta primers. Generated by immunoSEQ multiplex PCR, the TCRdb table keeps only in-frame clones and is missing some. The data show approximately 240,000 clones, with 85% to 90% seen just once and around 1% held by the top ten. Note on this clone: Its antigen is currently unknown.

The source of this sequence is a young woman in good health and CMV-seronegative. Sequencing was done on a sample of PBMCs.

The CDR3 DNA follows: TGTGCCATCAGTGGGACAGGGATAGTCGACGAGCAGTACTTC. Its protein product is CAISGTGIVDEQYF. The chain is built from TRBV10-3 and TRBJ2-7; TRBD1 matches at 8 bases. This CDR3 has 14 amino acids. J gave up 5 bases and V 4 bases, and 7 bases lay outside the gene matches. Germline CDR1 ENHRY, CDR2 SYGVKD.